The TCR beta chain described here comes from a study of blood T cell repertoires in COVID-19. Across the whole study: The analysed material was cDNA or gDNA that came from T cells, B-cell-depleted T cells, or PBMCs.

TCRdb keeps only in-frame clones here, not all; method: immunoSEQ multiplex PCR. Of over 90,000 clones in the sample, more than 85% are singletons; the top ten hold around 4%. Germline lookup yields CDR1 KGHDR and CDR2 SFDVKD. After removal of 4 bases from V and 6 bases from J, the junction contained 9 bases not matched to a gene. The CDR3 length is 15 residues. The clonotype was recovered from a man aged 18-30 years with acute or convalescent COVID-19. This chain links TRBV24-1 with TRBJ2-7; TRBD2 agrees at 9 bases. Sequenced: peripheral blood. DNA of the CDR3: TGTGCCACCAGTGAGGCGGGAGGGCCTCTTACCGAGCAGTACTTC. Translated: CATSEAGGPLTEQYF.